The T cell receptor (beta chain) described here comes from a study of blood T cell repertoires in COVID-19. Overall study: COVID-19 samples from acute and convalescent phases originated in the United States, Italy and Spain. PBMCs, B-cell-depleted T cells, or T cells were the source of the cDNA or gDNA that made up the material.

Per the original methods: Reference gene primers were amplified, and this amplification served to estimate nucleated cell counts. Here immunoSEQ multiplex PCR was the method, and the copy in TCRdb shows in-frame clones only, minus some. D and trimming come from the DNA, and the V and J calls and clone size come from that table. Of about 110,000 clones listed, about 88% are singletons. The CDR3 length is 15 residues. Germline lookup yields CDR1 MDHEN and CDR2 SYDVKM. V shed 6 bases and J shed 4 bases, with 16 bases lying between them. This clone was counted once. The chain employs TRBV28 and TRBJ2-1; weak D call: TRBD2 (6 bases). This sequence originates from a human donor in a cohort sampled during active COVID-19. Sequenced input: peripheral blood. As DNA, the CDR3 is TGTGCCAGCAGCTCTGCCGGGACTGCATACAATGAGCAGTTCTTC. Translated, it gives CASSSAGTAYNEQFF.